The clone carrying this TCR beta chain was detected once. Its antigen remains unidentified. This entry comes from a study of Ad26.COV2.S vaccination and SARS-CoV-2 variants. Whole-study results and caveats: Reported post-vaccination CD8+ and CD4+ T cell responses to spike showed substantial breadth. Placebo recipients and vaccine recipients were similar in non-spike TCR breadth.

Sequencing was performed with immunoSEQ multiplex PCR; in TCRdb, only in-frame clones are kept and a portion is missing. The profile shows roughly 300,000 clones, 88% of them singletons. Described treatment: approximately 18 received Ad26.COV2.S at low or high dose, single or two shots; 5 received placebo; per-sample allocation not given. Sampling took place 63 days after the first vaccine or placebo injection. Whoever gave the sample was an adult aged 18-55 years in Boston. This CDR3 comprises 16 residues. V gave up 0 bases and J gave up 3 bases; unmatched junction bases: 2. Germline V CDR1 and CDR2: SEHNR, FQNEAQ (reference sequence).

The source material was peripheral blood, sampled in a trial of Ad26.COV2.S vaccine versus placebo. V is TRBV7-9 and J is TRBJ1-1, with TRBD1 matching 12 bases. This TCR was recovered from a person aged 18-60 years who received the Ad26.COV2.S COVID-19 vaccine or a placebo. Written as DNA, the CDR3 is TGTGCCAGCAGCTTAGCCGGGACAGGGGGCTACACTGAAGCTTTCTTT. Residues: CASSLAGTGGYTEAFF.